The 27 T cell receptor beta chains below all came from one sample that was sequenced in a study of monozygotic twins with inflammatory bowel disease (dated by TCRdb to about 2019). Library preparation used 5' RACE. Reads for this sample came from an Illumina HiSeq 2500. TCRdb reprocessed the reads, reporting each CDR3 protein sequence once and no DNA. The sample's own table lists some 450,000 distinct CDR3 sequences. In total, the top ten clones hold about 2.2% of the sample. The sequencing sample was made of blood. These receptors all stem from a human donor with ulcerative colitis or Crohn's disease, or a healthy co-twin of an affected twin (not recorded which).

This chain links TRBV5-6 with TRBJ2-7; TCRdb reports TRBD1, a call that lacks DNA to check it against. Germline lookup yields CDR1 SGHDT and CDR2 YYEEEE. CDR3 size: 15 residues. The CDR3 loop is CASSPRGGSPYEQYF.

The genes are TRBV3-1 and TRBJ2-7. Germline V lookup: CDR1 LGHDT, CDR2 YNNKEL (reference sequence). The CDR3 contains 13 residues. The CDR3 spells CASSQRSYYEQYF.

The rearrangement joins TRBV11-2 to TRBJ2-3; the D call from TCRdb, TRBD2, cannot be confirmed without DNA. CDR3 size: 17 residues. Germline V gene lookup returns CDR1 SGHAT and CDR2 FQNNGV. The CDR3 spells CASSLGLAGRSTDTQYF.

This rearrangement joins TRBV29-1 to TRBJ2-5; absent DNA, TCRdb's TRBD2 call cannot be checked. Germline lookup yields CDR1 SQVTM and CDR2 ANQGSEA. The length of the CDR3 is 15 residues. The CDR3 region is CSVEELQGDSETQYF.

The V and J genes are TRBV7-3 and TRBJ2-1; TCRdb designates TRBD2, a call that cannot be tested without DNA. Looked up from germline, CDR1 is SGHTA and CDR2 is FQGTGA. This CDR3 comprises 15 residues. CDR3: CVSSKLAGGYNEQFF.

This CDR3 reads CASSQDRRQPQHF. This chain joins TRBV3-1 and TRBJ1-5. The CDR3 loop spans 13 amino acids. The germline gives CDR1 LGHDT, CDR2 YNNKEL (reference sequence).

This chain uses TRBV5-1 with TRBJ1-1; TCRdb reports TRBD1, a call that lacks DNA to check it against. CDR3 length equals 15 residues. From germline, CDR1 is SGHRS and CDR2 YFSETQ. The CDR3 region is CASSLTPGTNTEAFF.

The rearrangement uses TRBV7-3 and TRBJ2-3. The CDR3 length is 14 residues. Germline CDR1 and CDR2: SGHTA and FQGTGA. The CDR3 reads CASSLNGPYGTQYF.

The rearrangement uses TRBV24-1 and TRBJ2-1. Per germline, CDR1 KGHDR and CDR2 SFDVKD. The CDR3 totals 13 residues. The CDR3 is CATSDSDLDEQFF.

This chain connects TRBV7-9 to TRBJ2-1. The CDR3 has 14 amino acids. Germline lookup yields CDR1 SEHNR and CDR2 FQNEAQ (reference sequence). This chain's CDR3 is CASSFSPSYNEQFF.

The rearrangement uses TRBV4-1 and TRBJ2-7; TCRdb proposes TRBD1, but this gene call is untestable without DNA. Germline values: CDR1 MGHRA, CDR2 YSYEKL. There are 15 residues in the CDR3. The CDR3 region is CASSPGRGASYEQYF.

The rearrangement links TRBV24-1 to TRBJ2-1; the D gene TCRdb calls, TRBD1, cannot be checked with no DNA. The CDR3 loop spans 18 amino acids. Germline-derived CDR1 and CDR2 are KGHDR and SFDVKD. CDR3 sequence reads: CATSDLRDRYYSYNEQFF.

The chain employs TRBV2 and TRBJ2-3. The V gene's germline CDR1 is SNHLY and CDR2 FYNNEI. The CDR3 extends over 16 amino acids. CDR3: CASSEASGRYTDTQYF.

This chain connects TRBV7-3 to TRBJ2-1. Germline CDR1 and CDR2: SGHTA and FQGTGA. This CDR3 is built from 15 residues. The CDR3 spells CASGVTSSSYNEQFF.

The gene calls are TRBV7-2 and TRBJ2-7; absent DNA, TCRdb's TRBD1 call cannot be checked. Germline lookup yields CDR1 SGHTA and CDR2 FQGNSA. This CDR3 is built from 15 residues. CDR3 in amino acids: CASSSRGAQSYEQYF.

The rearrangement uses TRBV7-6 and TRBJ2-1; TCRdb names TRBD2, which stays unverified in the absence of DNA. The CDR3 sequence is 17 residues long. Per germline, CDR1 SGHVS and CDR2 FNYEAQ. CDR3 residues: CASSLALWQGDNNEQFF.

The chain uses TRBV5-1 and TRBJ2-2; TCRdb lists TRBD2, though no DNA is available to test this call. The CDR3 runs to 18 residues. Germline-derived CDR1 and CDR2 are SGHRS and YFSETQ. The CDR3 reads CASSKNSPGLAWAGELFF.

CDR3: CASSLPGTAYNEQFF. The chain joins TRBV5-1 to TRBJ2-1. The CDR3 is 15 amino acids. CDR1 is SGHRS and CDR2 is YFSETQ in the germline V gene.

The rearrangement links TRBV6-6 to TRBJ1-4; TCRdb designates TRBD1, a call that cannot be tested without DNA. There are 14 residues in the CDR3. CDR1 is MNHNY and CDR2 is SVGAGI in the germline V gene (reference sequence). CDR3 loop: CASSYGQGSEKLFF.

The rearrangement joins TRBV4-1 to TRBJ1-5; TCRdb selects TRBD1, and the lack of DNA leaves this call unchecked. The CDR3 has 17 amino acids. The germline V gene encodes CDR1 MGHRA and CDR2 YSYEKL. This CDR3 reads CASSQRGQGDLGQPQHF.

The chain joins TRBV5-8 to TRBJ2-1. Germline CDR1 is SGHTS and CDR2 is YDEGEE. CDR3 length: 14 amino acids. CDR3 sequence: CASSLDTIYNEQFF.

The chain uses TRBV7-8 and TRBJ2-2; TCRdb outputs TRBD2, but without DNA this stays unchecked. The CDR3 consists of 15 residues. CDR1 SGHVS and CDR2 FQNEAQ come from the germline V gene. The chain's CDR3 is CASTKSGGPTGELFF.

This rearrangement joins TRBV11-2 to TRBJ1-6; the D call from TCRdb, TRBD1, cannot be confirmed without DNA. The CDR3 has 16 amino acids. The germline V gene encodes CDR1 SGHAT and CDR2 FQNNGV. The CDR3 reads CASSTWDRGGGSPLHF.

The chain has TRBV5-1 and TRBJ2-5; the TCRdb D gene call, TRBD1, has no DNA to confirm it. Germline V gives CDR1 SGHRS, CDR2 YFSETQ. The CDR3 runs 18 residues. CDR3 amino acids: CASTYQPGTGIFQETQYF.

CDR3 region: CAISEGPPSYEQYF. The chain is built from TRBV10-3 and TRBJ2-7. Germline V gene data show CDR1 as ENHRY and CDR2 as SYGVKD. There are 14 residues in the CDR3.

This rearrangement joins TRBV20-1 to TRBJ1-1. This CDR3 region has 11 residues. Germline V gives CDR1 DFQATT, CDR2 SNEGSKA (reference sequence). This CDR3 reads CSEVRVTEAFF.

The chain is built from TRBV6-1 and TRBJ2-7; TCRdb reports TRBD1, a call that lacks DNA to check it against. The CDR3 runs 14 residues. Germline V CDR1 and CDR2: MNHNS, SASEGT. CDR3 sequence: CASIPGTGSSEQYF.